This TCR beta chain is drawn from a study of a mutant IDH1 vaccine in newly diagnosed glioma (dated by TCRdb to the early 2020s). About the full investigation: Vaccination was initiated 4-6 weeks after radiotherapy alone, or concurrently with temozolomide cycles in the chemotherapy-containing groups. The approximately 33 treated patients were about 60% male and approximately 40% female, with a mean age of roughly 40 years. Before enrollment, most patients had been given radiochemotherapy with temozolomide as standard therapy, while the rest had received either radiotherapy alone or temozolomide alone. The week-35 safety follow-up took place at visit V12, and the week-47 end of study took place at visit V13. Peripheral blood was collected at six visits: V03 (baseline), V05, V07, V10, V12 and V13. For exploratory analyses, under 30 treated patients had longitudinal TCRB deep sequencing done wherever samples were available.

The sample's time point label, decoded: week 35, safety follow-up. A 20-mer mutant IDH1 peptide at 300 micrograms in Montanide made up each vaccine dose, which was injected subcutaneously together with topical imiquimod. Patients received eight vaccinations in weeks 1, 3, 5, 7, 11, 15, 19 and 23, corresponding to visits V03 through V10. The donors had newly diagnosed IDH1-mutant astrocytomas of WHO grade 3 or 4 that showed loss of nuclear ATRX. The samples were drawn from NOA16, a multicentre, single-arm, open-label phase I trial in Germany that tested a mutant IDH1 peptide vaccine in humans for the first time. The DNeasy Blood and Tissue Kit was used to extract genomic DNA from EDTA blood for TCRB sequencing. To prepare the library, the immunoSEQ multiplex PCR assay was applied. Rearranged TCR beta chain sequences were amplified using the hsTCRB Kit according to the manufacturer's protocol. Sequencing of TCRB libraries was carried out on an Illumina MiSeq. Processing in the source paper ran as follows. The kit vendor's proprietary platform handled demultiplexing, trimming and gene mapping. Entries here come from immuneACCESS through TCRdb and include only in-frame sequences with V and J called. Some clones fail to appear in such tables; in the studies checked, an unresolved V gene covers under half of the shortfall, and the cause of the remainder is unknown. V, J and clone size are those of that table, while D and trimming were read from the DNA. A total of some 31,000 clones appear in this sample, roughly 80% of them only once. The top ten constitute roughly 8.8% of the sample.

General findings and caveats noted by the study authors: Pseudoprogression seemed to be unrelated to changes in the top peripheral T cell clonotypes found by TCRB sequencing. Vaccine-induced immune responses across multiple MHC alleles were detected in about 93% of patients. Availability determined which PBMC samples were chosen for TCRB deep sequencing. It was noted by the authors that analyses of patient blood samples could not be reproduced owing to sample limitations.

The germline V gene (reference sequence) specifies GTSNPN as CDR1 and SVGIG as CDR2. The CDR3 runs 14 residues from the cysteine to the phenylalanine. The entry retains the CDR3 DNA only, 42 bases that are in frame from base 1. A distance of 4 bases separates the germline ends of V and J, which lose 1 base and 0 bases respectively. As for this clone: Its cognate antigen has yet to be identified. No much larger clonotype is one base removed from it; base qualities were not supplied. The sample has other DNA sequences that encode this CDR3 too.

The sequenced sample was PBMCs, obtained from a glioma patient whose treatment included an IDH1 peptide vaccine. The TCR originated in a woman in her 30s with glioma. Some clones in this sample may be carry-over from other donors' samples. The sequence is built from TRBV30 and TRBJ2-6, with the D segment identity uncertain. CDR3 reads: CAWSGGSGANVLTF. At the DNA level, the sequence is TGTGCCTGGAGTGGCGGCTCTGGGGCCAACGTCCTGACTTTC.